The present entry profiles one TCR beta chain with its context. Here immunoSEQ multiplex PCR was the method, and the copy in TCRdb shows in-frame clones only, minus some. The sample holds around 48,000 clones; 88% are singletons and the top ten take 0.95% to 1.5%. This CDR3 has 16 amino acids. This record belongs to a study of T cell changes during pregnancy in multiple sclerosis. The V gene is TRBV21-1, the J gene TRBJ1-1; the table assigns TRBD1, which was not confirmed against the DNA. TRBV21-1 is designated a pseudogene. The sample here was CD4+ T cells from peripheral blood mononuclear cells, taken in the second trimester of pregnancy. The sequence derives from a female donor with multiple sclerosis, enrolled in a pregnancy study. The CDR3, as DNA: TGTGCCAGCAGCAAAGGGGGGACAGGGATGTACACTGAAGCTTTCTTT. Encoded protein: CASSKGGTGMYTEAFF.